A selection of T cell receptor beta chains follows, all from one sample in a study of T cell responses to AZD1222 COVID-19 vaccine. The assay was immunoSEQ multiplex PCR, and TCRdb's table has in-frame clones only and misses some. The table lists 100,000 to 150,000 clones, roughly nine tenths of them singletons, with approximately 1.5% in the top ten. Material: peripheral blood, obtained on day 0 of AZD1222 vaccination. Receptor source: an adult in good health. CDR3s leave out the opening cysteine and the closing phenylalanine or tryptophan. Each record gives: J gene, CDR3 length, V gene, CDR3 protein.

J: TRBJ1-5; length: 13; V: TRBV2; CDR3: ASNPRDRAVQPQH
J: TRBJ2-1; length: 9; V: TRBV3-1/TRBV3-2; CDR3: ASSRINEQF
J: TRBJ2-7; length: 12; V: TRBV6-1; CDR3: ASSEVGSYYEQY
J: TRBJ1-1; length: 13; V: TRBV21-1; CDR3: ASRPDRISDTEAF
J: TRBJ2-1; length: 11; V: TRBV19; CDR3: ASSLTGDNEQF
J: TRBJ2-7; length: 16; V: TRBV4-2; CDR3: ASSQDLGGALISYEQY
J: TRBJ1-5; length: 12; V: TRBV4-1; CDR3: ASSPDRAAQPQH
J: TRBJ2-5; length: 11; V: TRBV18; CDR3: ASSLQGRETQY
J: TRBJ1-4; length: 12; V: TRBV28; CDR3: ASSATGGSEKLF
J: TRBJ2-5; length: 17; V: TRBV7-9; CDR3: ASSLRGLGGSSAGRTQY
J: TRBJ1-1; length: 11; V: TRBV19; CDR3: ASLGLWNTEAF
J: TRBJ2-1; length: 16; V: TRBV11-3; CDR3: ASSLNGLEAPQVGEQF
J: TRBJ1-2; length: 13; V: TRBV5-8; CDR3: ASSFRQLVGGGYT
J: TRBJ1-2; length: 15; V: TRBV3-1/TRBV3-2; CDR3: ASSQDLGGRGVYGYT
J: TRBJ2-3; length: 9; V: TRBV20-1; CDR3: SFGRTDTQY
J: TRBJ2-2; length: 12; V: TRBV5-1; CDR3: ASSLIQGTGELF
J: TRBJ1-1; length: 11; V: TRBV11-3; CDR3: ASSLVRDTEAF
J: TRBJ2-1; length: 14; V: TRBV27; CDR3: ASRDLLAGAYNEQF
J: TRBJ1-1; length: 11; V: TRBV6-4; CDR3: ASSDSRNTEAF
J: TRBJ2-5; length: 10; V: TRBV5-1; CDR3: ASCRGQETQY
J: TRBJ2-3; length: 12; V: TRBV5-1; CDR3: ASSSSGVTDTQY
J: TRBJ2-2; length: 16; V: TRBV6-2/TRBV6-3; CDR3: ASSYTTVLAGDTGELF
J: TRBJ2-3; length: 12; V: TRBV7-2; CDR3: ASSLRTRGDTQY
J: TRBJ1-2; length: 13; V: TRBV7-9; CDR3: ASSLRGLAGGGYT
J: TRBJ2-5; length: 12; V: TRBV19; CDR3: ASSPGFSLETQY
J: TRBJ1-2; length: 11; V: TRBV29-1; CDR3: SVAPEGHYGYT
J: TRBJ1-1; length: 14; V: TRBV4-1; CDR3: ASSPTGGKSDTEAF
J: TRBJ2-7; length: 13; V: TRBV7-2; CDR3: ASSRTSGSSYEQY
J: TRBJ2-3; length: 16; V: TRBV11-2; CDR3: ASSRRLAGEWRVDTQY
J: TRBJ2-7; length: 12; V: TRBV7-9; CDR3: ASSLGYTSYEQY
J: TRBJ1-5; length: 11; V: TRBV19; CDR3: ASSGTGNQPQH
J: TRBJ2-1; length: 13; V: TRBV19; CDR3: ASSMEDRGRDEQF
J: TRBJ1-4; length: 12; V: TRBV28; CDR3: ASSRGQAGEKLF
J: TRBJ2-1; length: 12; V: TRBV27; CDR3: ASSRLDSYNEQF
J: TRBJ1-2; length: 11; V: TRBV4-2; CDR3: ASSQDRAEFYT
J: TRBJ2-7; length: 11; V: TRBV28; CDR3: ASGTGLSYEQY
J: TRBJ2-7; length: 14; V: TRBV14; CDR3: ASSQVIGSSVPGQY
J: TRBJ1-1; length: 13; V: TRBV24-1; CDR3: AVSAVTGGGTEAF
J: TRBJ1-1; length: 12; V: TRBV4-1; CDR3: ASSQYTVNTEAF
J: TRBJ2-5; length: 13; V: TRBV3-1/TRBV3-2; CDR3: ASSQARTGPETQY
J: TRBJ2-7; length: 12; V: TRBV11-3; CDR3: ASSLDFNNYEQY
J: TRBJ1-3; length: 12; V: TRBV2; CDR3: ASDGGIGGNTIY
J: TRBJ1-1; length: 11; V: TRBV3-1/TRBV3-2; CDR3: ASSQVVWTEAF
J: TRBJ2-4; length: 14; V: TRBV18; CDR3: ASSSGGLQAKNIQY
J: TRBJ2-5; length: 11; V: TRBV5-1; CDR3: ASMGGVQETQY
J: TRBJ1-2; length: 11; V: TRBV27; CDR3: ASSLVPSLGYT
J: TRBJ1-2; length: 12; V: TRBV27; CDR3: ASSPVGTAYGYT
J: TRBJ2-3; length: 10; V: TRBV9; CDR3: ASSRTVDTQY
J: TRBJ1-4; length: 11; V: TRBV5-6; CDR3: ASGRDTNEKLF
J: TRBJ2-7; length: 14; V: TRBV7-9; CDR3: ASSSVISGSFDEQY
J: TRBJ2-3; length: 12; V: TRBV6-2/TRBV6-3; CDR3: ASSFPSSTDTQY
J: TRBJ2-7; length: 15; V: TRBV7-3; CDR3: ASAKGTGDRVSYEQY